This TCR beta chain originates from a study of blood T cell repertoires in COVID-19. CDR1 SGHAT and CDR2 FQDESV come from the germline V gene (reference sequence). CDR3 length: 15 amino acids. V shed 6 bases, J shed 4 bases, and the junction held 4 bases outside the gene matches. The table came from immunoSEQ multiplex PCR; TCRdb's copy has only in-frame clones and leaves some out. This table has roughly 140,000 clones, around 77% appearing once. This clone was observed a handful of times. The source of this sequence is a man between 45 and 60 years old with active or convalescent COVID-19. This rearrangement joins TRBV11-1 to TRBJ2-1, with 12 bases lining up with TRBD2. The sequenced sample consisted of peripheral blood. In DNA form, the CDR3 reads TGTGCCAGCAGTGCTAGCGGGAGGGTTTACAATGAGCAGTTCTTC. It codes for CASSASGRVYNEQFF.